One sample yielded the 17 T cell receptor beta chains listed below, sequenced in a study of blood T cell repertoires in COVID-19. Clones were read by immunoSEQ multiplex PCR, and TCRdb kept only the in-frame ones, dropping some. Of tens of thousands of clones in the sample, approximately 79% are singletons; the top ten hold 16%. What was sequenced was peripheral blood. The receptors come from an elderly woman with active or convalescent COVID-19.

The chain has TRBV9 and TRBJ1-2; 9 positions match TRBD1. The germline gives CDR1 SGDLS, CDR2 YYNGEE. V was pared by 0 bases and J by 4 bases, with 13 bases of the junction left unmatched. CDR3 length: 18 amino acids. The CDR3 loop reads CASSVGPGTGTPIYGYTF. The CDR3 nucleotides read TGTGCCAGCAGCGTAGGCCCAGGGACAGGGACACCAATCTATGGCTACACCTTC.

The J gene is TRBJ2-3, the V gene TRBV3-1 (or the pseudogene TRBV3-2); 8 positions match TRBD2. The CDR3 contains 17 residues. From germline, CDR1 is LGHDT and CDR2 YNNKEL (reference sequence). J gave up 0 bases and V 1 base, and 6 bases lay outside the gene matches. The CDR3 loop reads CASSQARLATSTDTQYF. The CDR3 DNA sequence: TGTGCCAGCAGCCAAGCCCGACTAGCGACTAGCACAGATACGCAGTATTTT.

V is TRBV6-2 or TRBV6-3 and J is TRBJ1-1; 10 nucleotides line up with TRBD1. The ends lost 2 bases at V and 3 bases at J; junction bases unmatched: 6. Germline assignment: CDR1 MNHEY and CDR2 SVGEGT. The CDR3 spans 16 residues. The CDR3 reads CASSYPGQGSYTEAFF. DNA of the CDR3: TGTGCCAGCAGTTACCCGGGACAGGGGTCATACACTGAAGCTTTCTTT.

CDR3 nucleotide sequence: TGTGCCAGTAGTATAGAGGCCAGGGTACAGCCCCAGCATTTT. It codes for CASSIEARVQPQHF. The chain links TRBV19 to TRBJ1-5; tentative D call: TRBD1 (5 bases). The germline V and J ends were trimmed by 0 bases and 7 bases, with 10 bases remaining between them. CDR3 length: 14 residues. CDR1 is LNHDA and CDR2 is SQIVND in the germline V gene (reference sequence).

The rearrangement joins TRBV5-4 to TRBJ2-2; tentatively, D is TRBD1 (6 bases). Germline V gene sequence: CDR1 SGHNT, CDR2 YYREEE (reference sequence). V gave up 0 bases and J gave up 6 bases, with 15 bases separating them. This CDR3 is built from 16 residues. The CDR3 loop reads CASSLDPGAAAGELFF. CDR3 in DNA: TGTGCCAGCAGCTTGGATCCAGGGGCTGCGGCCGGGGAGCTGTTTTTT.

This clone was seen a single time. This sequence joins TRBV27 and TRBJ1-2; 9 bases map to TRBD1. With 6 bases clipped from V and 0 bases from J, the junction kept 11 bases outside the gene matches. This CDR3 contains 17 residues. Germline assignment: CDR1 MNHEY and CDR2 SMNVEV (reference sequence). CDR3 region: CASSTLPGQGTNYGYTF. CDR3 bases: TGTGCCAGCAGCACCCTGCCCGGACAGGGGACTAACTATGGCTACACCTTC.

This clone has just a few counts. The chain carries TRBV7-9 and TRBJ1-1; D remains ambiguous. Trimming left V 2 bases short and J 8 bases short, with 9 bases between. The germline CDR1 and CDR2 sequences are SEHNR and FQNEAQ (reference sequence). This CDR3 region has 12 residues. The CDR3 protein is CASSLSLSEAFF. The CDR3 DNA reads as TGTGCCAGCAGCTTAAGCCTTAGCGAAGCTTTCTTT.

This chain uses TRBV2 with TRBJ2-3; D not resolved. Germline V gene data show CDR1 as SNHLY and CDR2 as FYNNEI. The CDR3 runs 11 residues. V lost 8 bases and J 6 bases, leaving 9 bases between the germline ends. The DNA for the CDR3 is TGTGCCAGCCGAATTGAGGATACGCAGTATTTT. It specifies CASRIEDTQYF.

This clone was seen only a few times. The chain couples TRBV9 to TRBJ1-6; 7 nucleotides match TRBD1. Trimming cost V 4 bases and J 9 bases; bases outside gene matches: 10. Germline lookup yields CDR1 SGDLS and CDR2 YYNGEE. The length of the CDR3 is 15 residues. The CDR3 DNA is TGTGCCAGCAGCAGACAGGGCCGGGGTGTTTCACCCCTCCACTTT. It translates to CASSRQGRGVSPLHF.

The chain carries TRBV9 and TRBJ2-7; 7 bases align to TRBD1. The CDR3 length is 14 residues. The junction had 6 bases not matched to a gene; V was cut back by 2 bases and J by 4 bases. Germline-derived CDR1 and CDR2 are SGDLS and YYNGEE. CDR3 protein: CASSVRDSAYEQYF. For the CDR3, the DNA is TGTGCCAGCAGCGTCCGGGACAGTGCTTACGAGCAGTACTTC. The full variable domain, its missing parts supplied by reference TRBV9 and TRBJ2-7, is DSGVTQTPKHLITATGQRVTLRCSPRSGDLSVYWYQQSLDQGLQFLIQYYNGEERAKGNILERFSAQQFPDLHSELNLSSLELGDSALYFCASSVRDSAYEQYFGPGTRLTVT.

CDR3 nucleotides: TGTGCCAGTAGTAACCCCCGGGACAGGGGCGATGGGTCTGGTGGCTACACCTTC. It is translated as CASSNPRDRGDGSGGYTF. This chain connects TRBV19 to TRBJ1-2; 10 bases fit TRBD1. The CDR3 loop spans 18 amino acids. J was trimmed by 7 bases and V by 4 bases; bases with no gene match: 18. Germline assignment: CDR1 LNHDA and CDR2 SQIVND (reference sequence).

As regards this clone: Sequence at one end of the junction differs from germline and may be a read error. This chain connects TRBV6-4 to TRBJ1-5; 8 nucleotides line up with TRBD1. This CDR3 spans 17 amino acids. Germline V gene lookup returns CDR1 MRHNA and CDR2 SNTAGT. The CDR3 spells CASPPGQGSPSDQPQHF. The CDR3 nucleotides are TGTGCCAGCCCCCCCGGACAGGGCAGCCCTAGCGATCAGCCCCAGCATTTT.

For this clone: Sequence at one end of the junction differs from germline and may be a read error. The V call is TRBV7-7, the J call TRBJ2-5; possible D gene TRBD2, 6 bases. The CDR3 has 16 residues. Germline V gene lookup returns CDR1 SSHAT and CDR2 FNYEAQ (reference sequence). The CDR3 here is CASSLGVGGNGETQYF. Written as DNA, the CDR3 is TGTGCTAGCAGCTTAGGGGTCGGGGGAAACGGGGAGACCCAGTACTTC.

The chain couples TRBV4-1 to TRBJ1-2, with 8 bases fitting TRBD1. Germline trimming cut 2 bases from V and 7 bases from J; bases unmatched to any gene: 9. CDR3 length: 15 amino acids. Germline CDR1 reads MGHRA; CDR2 reads YSYEKL. The CDR3 sequence is CASSQPIQGARGYTF. The CDR3 bases are TGCGCCAGCAGCCAACCGATCCAGGGGGCGCGTGGCTACACCTTC.

The rearrangement uses TRBV18 and TRBJ1-3; no firm D call. CDR1 is KGHSH and CDR2 is LQKENI in the germline V gene. Deletions cut 3 bases from V and 0 bases from J, with 15 bases between. This CDR3 is built from 17 residues. The CDR3 bases are TGTGCCAGCTCACCCGCCCCAGCCGGGAGCTCTGGAAACACCATATATTTT. Encoded protein: CASSPAPAGSSGNTIYF.

The chain is built from TRBV29-1 and TRBJ2-5; TRBD1 matches at 7 bases. V shed 4 bases and J 5 bases; nucleotides not matched to a gene: 10. CDR1 is SQVTM and CDR2 is ANQGSEA in the germline V gene. CDR3 length equals 14 residues. The CDR3 nucleotides read TGCAGCGTTGTAATAGGGGGCCCGGCCGAGACCCAGTACTTC. Translating it yields CSVVIGGPAETQYF.

J is TRBJ1-2 and V is TRBV27; D perhaps matches TRBD1 (5 bases). This CDR3 is built from 14 residues. Germline V lookup: CDR1 MNHEY, CDR2 SMNVEV (reference sequence). V lost 0 bases and J 7 bases, leaving 12 bases between the germline ends. The CDR3 DNA follows: TGTGCCAGCAGTTTATCGGGGGGTTGGAGTGGCTACACCTTC. Protein: CASSLSGGWSGYTF.